This T cell receptor (beta chain) was sequenced during a study of cytomegalovirus exposure and HLA in healthy donors. Comments on this clone: The target antigen is unknown.

Findings and caveats of the study: As a later analysis revealed, the rate of TCR association differed by HLA locus, with DRB1 most and HLA-C fewest.

The PCR had 60 Vbeta and 13 Jbeta primers. Sequencing used immunoSEQ multiplex PCR; TCRdb keeps in-frame clones, though not all of them. The data hold around 190,000 clones, with about 85% observed a single time. The CDR3 consists of 14 residues. Germline values: CDR1 MNHEY, CDR2 SMNVEV (reference sequence). Between the trimmed V and J ends, which lost 6 bases and 9 bases, there was a span of 15 bases. V usage is TRBV27 and J usage is TRBJ1-6, with D possibly being TRBD1 (5 bases). The clonotype was recovered from a boy between 2 and 10 years old in good health and CMV-seronegative. Sequencing was carried out using PBMCs. As DNA, the CDR3 is TGTGCCAGCAGAGGAAGTATCGGGGGTTCACCCCTCCACTTT. Translation: CASRGSIGGSPLHF.